Below are 30 T cell receptor beta chains sequenced from a single sample in a study of OX40 agonist ivuxolimab in advanced cancers. Profiled with immunoSEQ multiplex PCR; TCRdb holds only in-frame clones, not every one. The table records some 34,000 clones, approximately 80% of them present only once. The specimen was CD4+ or CD8+ T cells sorted from blood, collected in a trial of the OX40 agonist ivuxolimab. These TCRs come from an adult with an advanced solid tumor such as melanoma, head and neck, liver or kidney cancer.

This chain connects TRBV6-5 to TRBJ1-4; 9 bases fit TRBD1. From germline, CDR1 is MNHEY and CDR2 SVGAGI. The CDR3 sequence is 14 residues long. Trimming at V came to 5 bases and at J to 7 bases, leaving 5 bases not matched to a gene. This CDR3 reads CASSMTGGTEKLFF. The CDR3 DNA follows: TGTGCCAGCAGTATGACAGGGGGGACTGAAAAACTGTTTTTT.

Note on this clone: The junction does not match germline at one end; this may be a read error. The chain combines TRBV7-7 with TRBJ2-1, with 7 bases aligning to TRBD2. Germline lookup yields CDR1 SSHAT and CDR2 FNYEAQ (reference sequence). The CDR3 covers 15 residues. The CDR3: CASTPWSGENNEQFF. CDR3 in DNA: TGTGCTAGCACCCCTTGGAGCGGGGAAAACAATGAGCAGTTCTTC. The full variable domain, rest sourced from reference TRBV7-7 and TRBJ2-1, is GAGVSQSPRYKVTKRGQDVTLRCDPISSHATLYWYQQALGQGPEFLTYFNYEAQPDKSGLPSDRFSAERPEGSISTLTIQRTEQRDSAMYRCASTPWSGENNEQFFGPGTRLTVL.

The chain joins TRBV6-5 to TRBJ2-1; 9 nucleotides line up with TRBD1. The germline gives CDR1 MNHEY, CDR2 SVGAGI. The CDR3 totals 15 residues. After removal of 6 bases from V and 3 bases from J, the junction contained 6 bases not matched to a gene. In DNA, the CDR3 is TGTGCCAGCAGCGACCGGGACAGGGTCTACAATGAGCAGTTCTTC. Its translation: CASSDRDRVYNEQFF.

The V gene is TRBV27, the J gene TRBJ1-2, with TRBD1 matching 9 bases. The J segment lost 4 bases and the V segment lost 4 bases, leaving 16 bases of the junction unmatched. The germline CDR1 and CDR2 sequences are MNHEY and SMNVEV (reference sequence). The CDR3 covers 18 residues. The CDR3 here is CASSSTGAGTGYFYGYTF. DNA of the CDR3: TGTGCCAGCAGTTCAACTGGTGCCGGGACAGGGTATTTCTATGGCTACACCTTC.

This clone turned up a few times. The rearrangement links TRBV7-7 to TRBJ1-1; no firm D call. The CDR3 is 11 amino acids. Deletions cut 5 bases from V and 11 bases from J, with 12 bases between. CDR1 is SSHAT and CDR2 is FNYEAQ in the germline V gene (reference sequence). The CDR3: CASSPSKKAFF. DNA for the CDR3: TGTGCCAGCAGCCCAAGCAAAAAGGCTTTCTTT.

This chain links TRBV6-6 with TRBJ1-4; D is unresolved. CDR1 is MNHNY and CDR2 is SVGAGI in the germline V gene (reference sequence). The CDR3 spans 14 residues. With 2 bases removed from V and 5 bases from J, the gap between germline ends came to 9 bases. Here the CDR3 reads CASSYIGLNEKLFF. The CDR3 nucleotides are TGTGCCAGCAGTTACATAGGGTTAAATGAAAAACTGTTTTTT.

This clone has more than one count but fewer than ten. V is TRBV10-1 and J is TRBJ2-7, with TRBD1 identical over 7 bases. V dropped 6 bases and J dropped 3; count of bases not matched to a gene: 11. Germline-derived CDR1 and CDR2 are WNHNN and SYGVQD (reference sequence). The CDR3 has 15 amino acids. The CDR3 bases are TGCGCCAGCAGACCCGACAGGGATGCGTGCTACGAGCAGTACTTC. It is translated as CASRPDRDACYEQYF.

Only one count was recorded for this clone. This sequence joins TRBV10-2 and TRBJ2-1, with 9 bases fitting TRBD2. There are 15 residues in the CDR3. V lost 4 bases, J lost 3 bases, and 4 bases stayed unmatched. CDR1 WSHSY and CDR2 SAAADI come from the germline V gene. The CDR3 coding sequence is TGCGCCAGCAGTGGGGGGACTAGCCACTACAATGAGCAGTTCTTC. Translated, it gives CASSGGTSHYNEQFF.

The gene calls are TRBV27 and TRBJ2-1; TRBD2 aligns across 7 bases. The germline V gene encodes CDR1 MNHEY and CDR2 SMNVEV (reference sequence). The CDR3 is 14 amino acids. The J segment lost 2 bases and the V segment lost 3 bases, leaving 1 base of the junction unmatched. This CDR3 is CASSLGGTYNEQFF. CDR3 DNA sequence: TGTGCCAGCAGTTTGGGGGGGACCTACAATGAGCAGTTCTTC.

The V gene is TRBV27, the J gene TRBJ1-1, with D hard to call. Germline V CDR1 and CDR2: MNHEY, SMNVEV (reference sequence). With 3 bases removed from V and 3 bases from J, the gap between germline ends came to 14 bases. The CDR3 sequence is 15 residues long. CDR3 sequence reads: CASSLGGPRDTEAFF. CDR3 DNA sequence: TGTGCCAGCAGTTTGGGTGGTCCGAGGGACACTGAAGCTTTCTTT.

The chain recombines TRBV7-8 with TRBJ2-3; no clear D. Germline V CDR1 and CDR2: SGHVS, FQNEAQ. The V end lost 5 bases, the J end lost 0 bases, and 9 bases lay between the germline ends. The CDR3 totals 14 residues. The CDR3 is CASSLETSTDTQYF. The CDR3 DNA reads as TGTGCCAGCAGCCTAGAAACTAGCACAGATACGCAGTATTTT.

The chain uses TRBV19 and TRBJ1-5; 8 bases map to TRBD1. V was clipped by 3 bases and J by 4 bases; unmatched bases: 5. The CDR3 loop spans 15 amino acids. The V gene's germline CDR1 is LNHDA and CDR2 SQIVND (reference sequence). CDR3 sequence (DNA): TGTGCCAGTAGTATGGCCCAGGGGGCGAATCAGCCCCAGCATTTT. Translating it yields CASSMAQGANQPQHF.

A single count supports this clone. V and J are TRBV28 and TRBJ2-7; TRBD1 is a possible D gene (6 bases). This CDR3 has 14 amino acids. V gave up 5 bases and J gave up 3 bases, with 14 bases separating them. CDR1 and CDR2 from the germline V gene are MDHEN and SYDVKM. CDR3 residues: CASSPMGQVYEQYF. In DNA form, the CDR3 reads TGTGCCAGCAGTCCTATGGGACAAGTCTACGAGCAGTACTTC.

The rearrangement uses TRBV7-2 and TRBJ2-3, with no clear D. CDR3 size: 14 residues. Germline loops: CDR1 SGHTA, CDR2 FQGNSA. Trimming cost V 2 bases and J 2 bases, with 8 bases left between them. In DNA form, the CDR3 reads TGTGCCAGCAGCTTATTAGGGTACACAGATACGCAGTATTTT. This codes for CASSLLGYTDTQYF.

The CDR3 nucleotides read TGCAGTGCTAGAACGGCCGCTGAAGCTTTCTTT. This sequence encodes CSARTAAEAFF. The chain joins TRBV20-1 to TRBJ1-1, with D uncertain. Germline loops: CDR1 DFQATT, CDR2 SNEGSKA (reference sequence). The CDR3 consists of 11 residues. V was pared by 2 bases and J by 6 bases, with 7 bases between.

The CDR3 nucleotides read TGTGCCAGCAGCTTTGCGGGGGTTGACACTGAAGCTTTCTTT. Translation: CASSFAGVDTEAFF. The J gene is TRBJ1-1, the V gene TRBV7-9; maybe TRBD1 (5 bases). Germline V gives CDR1 SEHNR, CDR2 FQNEAQ (reference sequence). V lost 3 bases and J lost 3, with 11 bases in between. The CDR3 extends over 14 amino acids.

V is TRBV5-6 and J is TRBJ2-3; TRBD2 matches 8 bases. The V and J ends lost 1 base and 5 bases, in that order; junction bases with no gene match: 6. The germline gives CDR1 SGHDT, CDR2 YYEEEE. The CDR3 loop spans 15 amino acids. In DNA form, the CDR3 reads TGTGCCAGCAGCTTGAGGCGGGGGGCCCGAGATACGCAGTATTTT. Translated, it gives CASSLRRGARDTQYF.

The V call is TRBV25-1, the J call TRBJ2-7; the D gene is possibly TRBD1 (6 bases). The CDR3 contains 14 residues. Trimming shortened V by 3 bases and J by 2 bases, and 11 bases separated the two germline ends. CDR1 is MGHDK and CDR2 is SYGVNS in the germline V gene. The CDR3 sequence: CASSDRDTAYEQYF. CDR3 DNA: TGTGCCAGCAGTGACCGGGACACAGCCTACGAGCAGTACTTC.

The rearrangement joins TRBV7-8 to TRBJ1-1; D is unclear. The CDR3 length is 17 residues. CDR1 is SGHVS and CDR2 is FQNEAQ in the germline V gene. Trimming took off 0 bases at V and 0 bases at J, with 14 bases between the two ends. CDR3 DNA sequence: TGTGCCAGCAGCTTAGCATCCCAATACAGCGTGAACACTGAAGCTTTCTTT. Protein: CASSLASQYSVNTEAFF.

To note about this clone: Sequence at one end of the junction differs from germline and may be a read error. The chain couples TRBV29-1 to TRBJ1-4, with D tentatively TRBD1 (5 bases). The CDR3 has 14 amino acids. Looked up from germline, CDR1 is SQVTM and CDR2 is ANQGSEA. The CDR3 sequence: CSVEDNRLNDKLFF. CDR3 bases: TGCAGCGTTGAAGACAACAGGCTAAATGATAAACTGTTTTTT. The full variable domain, with the rest looked up from reference TRBV29-1 and TRBJ1-4, is SAVISQKPSRDICQRGTSLTIQCQVDSQVTMMFWYRQQPGQSLTLIATANQGSEATYESGFVIDKFPISRPNLTFSTLTVSNMSPEDSSIYLCSVEDNRLNDKLFFGSGTQLSVL.

The CDR3 DNA follows: TGCAGCGTTTATCATAGCGGGAGGCCCTACAATGAGCAGTTCTTC. Protein sequence: CSVYHSGRPYNEQFF. J is TRBJ2-1 and V is TRBV29-1, with 10 bases that match TRBD2. The CDR3 totals 15 residues. Germline loops: CDR1 SQVTM, CDR2 ANQGSEA. V was pared by 5 bases and J by 2 bases, with 6 bases of the junction left unmatched.

The chain employs TRBV9 and TRBJ2-1; maybe TRBD2 (5 bases). From germline, CDR1 is SGDLS and CDR2 YYNGEE. V gave up 0 bases and J gave up 9 bases, with 10 bases separating them. The CDR3 contains 13 residues. The CDR3 DNA reads as TGTGCCAGCAGCGTAGGATCGGGAACTGAGCAGTTCTTC. Its protein is CASSVGSGTEQFF.

This clone appeared a few times. V and J are TRBV10-3 and TRBJ1-6; TRBD1 matches 8 bases. CDR1 and CDR2 from the germline V gene are ENHRY and SYGVKD. The CDR3 covers 13 residues. The V segment lost 4 bases and the J segment 10 bases; nucleotides outside the gene matches: 3. The CDR3 reads CAISADRDSPLHF. CDR3 nucleotides: TGTGCCATCAGTGCGGACAGGGACTCACCCCTCCACTTT.

This clone was seen a handful of times. In DNA, the CDR3 is TGTGCCAGCGGTAGCGGGGGGGCCACAGATACGCAGTATTTT. As protein: CASGSGGATDTQYF. This chain links TRBV28 with TRBJ2-3, with 11 bases that match TRBD2. V lost 8 bases and J lost 2; bases outside the gene matches: 3. Germline CDR1 MDHEN, CDR2 SYDVKM. The CDR3 is 14 residues long.

The chain combines TRBV6-5 with TRBJ1-6; 8 bases fit TRBD1. The ends lost 4 bases at V and 0 bases at J; junction bases unmatched: 2. The CDR3 contains 16 residues. Germline V gene sequence: CDR1 MNHEY, CDR2 SVGAGI. The CDR3 reads CASSWTGPSYNSPLHF. The DNA of the CDR3 is TGTGCCAGCAGTTGGACAGGGCCCTCCTATAATTCACCCCTCCACTTT.

This rearrangement joins TRBV29-1 to TRBJ1-2, with TRBD1 matching over 9 bases. This CDR3 spans 15 amino acids. From germline, CDR1 is SQVTM and CDR2 ANQGSEA. V shed 4 bases, J shed 4 bases, and the junction held 10 bases outside the gene matches. The CDR3 loop is CSVAAGTGSVYGYTF. The CDR3, as DNA: TGCAGCGTTGCCGCCGGGACAGGGTCTGTCTATGGCTACACCTTC.

This clone showed up just a few times. Other nucleotide sequences from this sample produce the same CDR3. J is TRBJ2-3 and V is TRBV6-1, with D possibly TRBD1 on 6 matching bases. The V end was cut by 3 bases, the J end by 0 bases, with 10 bases between. Germline CDR1 MNHNS, CDR2 SASEGT. The CDR3 is 15 residues long. The CDR3 loop reads CASSEEDRSTDTQYF. In DNA, the CDR3 is TGTGCCAGCAGTGAGGAGGACAGAAGCACAGATACGCAGTATTTT.

The genes are TRBV27 and TRBJ1-5; D is ambiguous. The CDR3 is 10 amino acids. CDR1 MNHEY and CDR2 SMNVEV come from the germline V gene (reference sequence). V was pared by 8 bases and J by 6 bases, with 5 bases between. Here the CDR3 DNA reads TGTGCCAGCGGGCCTCAGCCCCAGCATTTT. Protein: CASGPQPQHF.

V is TRBV5-1 and J is TRBJ2-1; 7 nucleotides line up with TRBD2. V trimming: 3 bases; J trimming: 7 bases; junction bases outside the gene matches: 13. This CDR3 region has 16 residues. Germline loops: CDR1 SGHRS, CDR2 YFSETQ. The CDR3 DNA reads TGCGCCAGCAGCTGGGGGGACTATTCCACCTTTAATGAGCAGTTCTTC. It encodes CASSWGDYSTFNEQFF.

The rearrangement uses TRBV28 and TRBJ1-5; D gene unclear. The CDR3 covers 14 residues. Looked up from germline, CDR1 is MDHEN and CDR2 is SYDVKM. V was trimmed by 8 bases and J by 5 bases, leaving 16 bases between them. The CDR3 DNA reads TGTGCCAGCGTGACCAACCCGCCCCATCAGCCCCAGCATTTT. The encoded protein is CASVTNPPHQPQHF.